The clone carrying this TCR beta chain has just a few counts. Its antigen is still unknown. The library was built from around 400 ng RNA with molecular barcoded adaptors for alpha/delta and beta/gamma chains. In TCRdb, the reads were re-called with MiXCR into one record per CDR3 protein. Here the sample spans about 46,000 distinct CDR3 sequences, roughly a fifth being singletons. Germline V CDR1 and CDR2: SNHLY, FYNNEI. The CDR3 is 14 residues long. Trimming shortened V by 0 bases and J by 3 bases, and 8 bases separated the two germline ends. This entry is derived from a study of read filtering for tumor transcriptome and immune sequencing. At the level of the study: By R-ISS, stages I, II and III held around 8, 16 and 7 patients. General observations from the study: In IR-seq, single-read clonotypes were 75% to 90% of clonotypes but approximately 3.5% of reads. This fraction held mixed bone marrow immune cells after CD138-negative sorting.

This chain connects TRBV2 to TRBJ2-5; D remains ambiguous. The sample consisted of a population of CD138-negative cells sorted from bone marrow. The source is a donor at least 40 years old with multiple myeloma. The CDR3 is CASSEASKKETQYF. CDR3 in DNA: TGTGCCAGCAGTGAAGCCAGTAAAAAAGAGACCCAGTACTTC.